One sample yielded the 26 T cell receptor beta chains listed below, sequenced in a study of blood T cell repertoires in COVID-19. TCRdb's copy holds only in-frame clones and misses some; the assay was immunoSEQ multiplex PCR. The sample lists 150,000 to 200,000 clones, roughly 80% occurring once. The source material was peripheral blood. Source of these receptors: a woman aged 25 to 39 with acute or convalescent COVID-19.

The chain joins TRBV7-9 to TRBJ2-3; 11 nucleotides line up with TRBD2. This CDR3 region has 17 residues. Germline CDR1 is SEHNR and CDR2 is FQNEAQ (reference sequence). Unmatched junction bases numbered 10, after V lost 5 bases and J lost 3 bases. The CDR3 bases are TGTGCCAGCAGCCCCGACCCGGGACTAGCGGTTACAGATACGCAGTATTTT. Residues: CASSPDPGLAVTDTQYF.

Details on this clone: Additional DNA sequences in this sample encode the identical CDR3. The chain joins TRBV6-5 to TRBJ2-1; 11 bases are shared with TRBD2. This CDR3 has 15 residues. In germline, CDR1 is MNHEY, CDR2 SVGAGI. Losses at the gene ends were 6 bases for V and 4 bases for J; bases not matched to a gene: 5. This CDR3 is CASSPLAGGYNEQFF. CDR3 nucleotide sequence: TGTGCCAGCAGCCCCCTAGCGGGAGGTTACAATGAGCAGTTCTTC.

This chain connects TRBV6-5 to TRBJ1-1; TRBD1 might be the D (5 bases). Germline CDR1 and CDR2: MNHEY and SVGAGI. The CDR3 runs 14 residues. Trimming took off 2 bases at V and 2 bases at J, with 9 bases between the two ends. DNA of the CDR3: TGTGCCAGCAGTTACATGGGGGGAAACACTGAAGCTTTCTTT. Residues: CASSYMGGNTEAFF.

The chain joins TRBV16 to TRBJ1-3, with 9 positions matching TRBD1. Germline CDR1 and CDR2: KGHSY and FQNENV. After removal of 2 bases from V and 0 bases from J, the junction contained 8 bases not matched to a gene. CDR3 length equals 18 residues. Written as DNA, the CDR3 is TGTGCCAGCAGCCAAACCGGGACAGGGACGGGCTCTGGAAACACCATATATTTT. Protein: CASSQTGTGTGSGNTIYF.

This clone has just one count. The chain has TRBV7-2 and TRBJ1-2; 8 nucleotides match TRBD1. There are 15 residues in the CDR3. Germline loops: CDR1 SGHTA, CDR2 FQGNSA. With 1 base clipped from V and 7 bases from J, the junction kept 8 bases outside the gene matches. CDR3 protein: CASSLVGQGAVGYTF. CDR3 DNA sequence: TGTGCCAGCAGCTTAGTCGGCCAGGGGGCAGTTGGCTACACCTTC.

V gene TRBV29-1 combines with J gene TRBJ1-3, with 11 bases fitting TRBD1. This CDR3 is built from 14 residues. The germline gives CDR1 SQVTM, CDR2 ANQGSEA. V was clipped by 6 bases and J by 3 bases; unmatched bases: 4. CDR3 protein: CSVGTGGSGNTIYF. The CDR3 nucleotides read TGCAGCGTCGGGACAGGGGGTAGTGGAAACACCATATATTTT.

The rearrangement links TRBV3-1 (or the pseudogene TRBV3-2) to TRBJ1-5; D gene uncertain. The CDR3 length is 12 residues. V gave up 4 bases and J gave up 11 bases, with 12 bases separating them. Germline CDR1 LGHDT, CDR2 YNNKEL (reference sequence). The CDR3 is CASSPGAGAQHF. In DNA form, the CDR3 reads TGTGCCAGCAGCCCGGGAGCGGGAGCCCAGCATTTT.

V is TRBV19 and J is TRBJ1-1, with no clear D. V dropped 3 bases and J dropped 6 bases, with 11 bases sitting between them. CDR3 length: 13 amino acids. Germline assignment: CDR1 LNHDA and CDR2 SQIVND (reference sequence). The CDR3 DNA is TGTGCCAGTAGTATGTTATCGGGGTCTGAAGCTTTCTTT. Its protein product is CASSMLSGSEAFF.

The V gene is TRBV7-2, the J gene TRBJ2-3; D is undetermined. The CDR3 spans 13 residues. Germline CDR1 SGHTA, CDR2 FQGNSA. V was pared by 1 base and J by 3 bases, with 5 bases between. DNA for the CDR3: TGTGCCAGCAGCTTAGGGCAGACAGATACGCAGTATTTT. The encoded protein is CASSLGQTDTQYF.

Here the CDR3 DNA reads TGTGCCAGCTCACCCGGACTAGCAAATGAGCAGTTCTTC. This translates into CASSPGLANEQFF. The chain joins TRBV18 to TRBJ2-1; 8 bases map to TRBD2. The V segment lost 3 bases and the J segment 7 bases; nucleotides outside the gene matches: 2. The CDR3 sequence is 13 residues long. Per germline, CDR1 KGHSH and CDR2 LQKENI.

This rearrangement joins TRBV5-6 to TRBJ2-1, with TRBD1 as a possible D gene (5 bases). The CDR3 contains 12 residues. Germline loops: CDR1 SGHDT, CDR2 YYEEEE. Between the trimmed V and J ends, which lost 4 bases and 7 bases, there was a span of 9 bases. The CDR3 region is CASSPRVNEQFF. DNA of the CDR3: TGTGCCAGCAGCCCCAGGGTTAATGAGCAGTTCTTC.

The V gene is TRBV11-2, the J gene TRBJ1-2; 7 bases align to TRBD1. V gave up 5 bases and J gave up 3 bases; unmatched junction bases: 9. This CDR3 has 15 residues. The germline V gene has CDR1 SGHAT and CDR2 FQNNGV. The CDR3 bases are TGTGCCAGCAGCCCCGGGACAGCTCCTCACTATGGCTACACCTTC. Protein product: CASSPGTAPHYGYTF.

The rearrangement uses TRBV10-3 and TRBJ1-1; a possible D gene is TRBD1 (6 bases). The CDR3 is 13 residues long. CDR1 is ENHRY, CDR2 SYGVKD, per germline. The ends were cut back, 10 bases at V and 0 bases at J, with 12 bases in the middle. CDR3 DNA sequence: TGTGCCACGTCGGACAGATTGAACACTGAAGCTTTCTTT. Protein: CATSDRLNTEAFF.

This clone was counted between two and nine times. The V and J genes are TRBV7-2 and TRBJ2-2, with 7 bases that match TRBD1. CDR3 length: 15 amino acids. Unmatched junction bases numbered 9, after V lost 7 bases and J lost 4 bases. CDR1 SGHTA and CDR2 FQGNSA come from the germline V gene. The CDR3 loop reads CASTARQGVTGELFF. The CDR3, as DNA: TGTGCCAGCACCGCGCGGCAGGGGGTCACCGGGGAGCTGTTTTTT.

The table lists this clone with a count of one. The gene calls are TRBV10-1 and TRBJ2-1; 11 bases agree with TRBD2. The J segment lost 4 bases and the V segment lost 3 bases, leaving 8 bases of the junction unmatched. CDR3 length: 17 amino acids. Germline lookup yields CDR1 WNHNN and CDR2 SYGVQD (reference sequence). This CDR3 is CASSDHLAGGHYNEQFF. In DNA, the CDR3 is TGCGCCAGCAGTGATCATCTAGCGGGAGGCCATTACAATGAGCAGTTCTTC.

This clone was detected only once. The CDR3 DNA sequence: TGTGCCATCAGTGAGGGAGAGATCGGTCGTCTTTTGGGGCAGTTCTTC. This codes for CAISEGEIGRLLGQFF. V gene TRBV10-3 combines with J gene TRBJ2-1, with D hard to call. From germline, CDR1 is ENHRY and CDR2 SYGVKD. Trimming left V 2 bases short and J 12 bases short, with 23 bases between. CDR3 size: 16 residues.

This clone was observed once. The rearrangement joins TRBV9 to TRBJ1-1; 8 bases agree with TRBD1. Trimming removed 3 bases from V and 6 bases from J; junction bases left unmatched: 10. The length of the CDR3 is 15 residues. The V gene's germline CDR1 is SGDLS and CDR2 YYNGEE. CDR3 DNA: TGTGCCAGCAGCGACGGGGACAGGAGGGACCCTGAAGCTTTCTTT. This codes for CASSDGDRRDPEAFF.

The J gene is TRBJ2-3, the V gene TRBV7-6, with no clear D. The CDR3 consists of 13 residues. Per germline, CDR1 SGHVS and CDR2 FNYEAQ. V lost 3 bases and J 0 bases, leaving 4 bases between the germline ends. CDR3 nucleotides: TGTGCCAGCAGCTTTTATAGCACAGATACGCAGTATTTT. Protein: CASSFYSTDTQYF.

The table lists this clone with many counts. The V and J genes are TRBV5-1 and TRBJ2-3, with a weak D call TRBD2 (6 bases). The CDR3 extends over 15 amino acids. The germline gives CDR1 SGHRS, CDR2 YFSETQ. V gave up 3 bases and J gave up 4 bases, with 15 bases separating them. This chain's CDR3 is CASSSRDSPADTQYF. The DNA of the CDR3 is TGCGCCAGCAGCTCACGGGACTCACCGGCAGATACGCAGTATTTT.

The chain has TRBV30 and TRBJ2-3; a weak D match, TRBD2 (6 bases). Germline loops: CDR1 GTSNPN, CDR2 SVGIG (reference sequence). V was cut by 0 bases and J by 2 bases, with 12 bases left in between. CDR3 length equals 15 residues. The CDR3 DNA sequence: TGTGCCTGGAGTGTAACGGCGGGACCCACAGATACGCAGTATTTT. Encoded protein: CAWSVTAGPTDTQYF.

V gene TRBV5-4 combines with J gene TRBJ2-3; TRBD2 aligns across 8 bases. Germline assignment: CDR1 SGHNT and CDR2 YYREEE (reference sequence). The CDR3 is 15 residues long. V shed 2 bases and J 0 bases; nucleotides not matched to a gene: 2. For the CDR3, the DNA is TGTGCCAGCAGCTTACTAGCGGCTAGCACAGATACGCAGTATTTT. As protein: CASSLLAASTDTQYF.

The V gene is TRBV6-5, the J gene TRBJ2-5; TRBD2 might be the D (6 bases). V was clipped by 6 bases and J by 5 bases, with 10 bases between them. From germline, CDR1 is MNHEY and CDR2 SVGAGI. The CDR3 length is 12 residues. The CDR3 spells CASRTSMETQYF. CDR3 bases: TGTGCCAGCAGGACTAGTATGGAGACCCAGTACTTC.

V and J are TRBV2 and TRBJ1-6; D not certain. The germline V and J ends were trimmed by 9 bases and 0 bases, with 9 bases remaining between them. The CDR3 has 14 amino acids. The germline CDR1 and CDR2 sequences are SNHLY and FYNNEI. The CDR3 here is CASTRSSYNSPLHF. In DNA form, the CDR3 reads TGTGCCAGTACCCGTAGCTCCTATAATTCACCCCTCCACTTT.

This clone appeared a few times. The CDR3 coding sequence is TGCGCCAGCAGCCAACTGCCGAGACAGAGCTCCTATAATTCACCCCTCCACTTT. This gives the protein CASSQLPRQSSYNSPLHF. The V gene is TRBV4-1, the J gene TRBJ1-6; TRBD1 might be the D (5 bases). Trimming removed 2 bases at V and 0 bases at J, with 14 bases between. Germline CDR1 MGHRA, CDR2 YSYEKL. The CDR3 contains 18 residues.

The sample holds a few counts of this clone. The V call is TRBV19, the J call TRBJ2-2, with D possibly matching TRBD1 (5 bases). The V gene's germline CDR1 is LNHDA and CDR2 SQIVND (reference sequence). Between the trimmed V and J ends, which lost 5 bases and 4 bases, there was a span of 11 bases. CDR3 size: 14 residues. CDR3 in amino acids: CASSARRGTGELFF. Written as DNA, the CDR3 is TGTGCCAGTAGTGCTAGAAGGGGCACCGGGGAGCTGTTTTTT. The complete variable domain, with remaining parts taken from reference TRBV19 and TRBJ2-2, reads DGGITQSPKYLFRKEGQNVTLSCEQNLNHDAMYWYRQDPGQGLRLIYYSQIVNDFQKGDIAEGYSVSREKKESFPLTVTSAQKNPTAFYLCASSARRGTGELFFGEGSRLTVL.

This clone came up a few times. This chain joins TRBV4-2 and TRBJ2-6, with D perhaps matching TRBD2 (5 bases). There are 17 residues in the CDR3. Trimming left V 0 bases short and J 4 bases short, with 13 bases between. Germline V gives CDR1 LGHNA, CDR2 YNFKEQ. The CDR3 DNA sequence: TGTGCCAGCAGCCAAGATCCACTAGGTATGGGGGCCAACGTCCTGACTTTC. It encodes CASSQDPLGMGANVLTF.